These 5 T cell receptor beta chains originate from one sample sequenced in a study of vaccination effects on CD4 cells after COVID-19. Their target antigens are unknown. Once cultured for approximately eleven days, the cells underwent separation to obtain CD4+ T cells. Clones were read by immunoSEQ multiplex PCR, and TCRdb kept only the in-frame ones, dropping some. The sample lists tens of thousands of clones; 65% to 80% were seen once. The material was CD4+ T cells from PBMCs cultured without peptide, obtained before COVID-19 vaccination. All receptors derive from a human donor who received a COVID-19 vaccine.

The rearrangement uses TRBV11-1 and TRBJ2-7, with D hard to call. Germline assignment: CDR1 SGHAT and CDR2 FQDESV (reference sequence). The CDR3 has 12 amino acids. V lost 7 bases and J lost 7, with 14 bases in between. This chain's CDR3 is CASTADVKEQYF. The CDR3 DNA follows: TGTGCCAGCACGGCGGACGTTAAAGAGCAGTACTTC.

This chain uses TRBV30 with TRBJ1-1, with TRBD1 as a possible D gene (6 bases). CDR1 is GTSNPN and CDR2 is SVGIG in the germline V gene (reference sequence). V lost 1 base and J 1 base, leaving 19 bases between the germline ends. The CDR3 extends over 17 amino acids. CDR3 residues: CAWSAGQPGPPNTEAFF. CDR3 sequence (DNA): TGTGCCTGGAGTGCCGGACAGCCGGGGCCCCCGAACACTGAAGCTTTCTTT.

The chain combines TRBV12-5 with TRBJ2-7; D might be TRBD1 or TRBD2, each matching 5 bases. This CDR3 region has 12 residues. Germline V lookup: CDR1 LGHNT, CDR2 FRNRAP. Trimming cost V 4 bases and J 7 bases, with 11 bases left between them. The CDR3 spells CASGSVEGEQYF. The CDR3 nucleotides are TGTGCTAGTGGTTCGGTTGAGGGGGAGCAGTACTTC.

This chain uses TRBV18 with TRBJ2-7, with D maybe TRBD1 (5 bases). The CDR3 length is 15 residues. The V gene lost 1 base and the J gene lost 2 bases, with 12 bases spanning the gap. CDR1 KGHSH and CDR2 LQKENI come from the germline V gene. CDR3 region: CASSPQGAFAYEQYF. In DNA form, the CDR3 reads TGTGCCAGCTCACCACAAGGGGCGTTTGCCTACGAGCAGTACTTC.

The J gene is TRBJ2-5, the V gene TRBV29-1, with D unresolved. The V and J ends lost 3 bases and 0 bases respectively, with 11 bases between them. CDR3 length: 14 residues. Germline CDR1 is SQVTM and CDR2 is ANQGSEA. The CDR3 bases are TGCAGCGTTGAGCGTAGTGGGGACCAAGAGACCCAGTACTTC. Translating gives CSVERSGDQETQYF.